Presented here are 32 T cell receptor beta chains from one specimen sequenced in a study of blood T cells in healthy people across ages. Through a sample-barcoded 5' primer and a J-beta primer mix, a second PCR was run for roughly 6 to 11 cycles. A single record per CDR3 protein comes from TCRdb applying MiXCR to the 5' RACE reads. The data show around 870,000 distinct CDR3 sequences, with less than 35% seen just once and about 18% held by the top ten. Sequenced: blood. The receptors here all came from a woman older than 75 in good health.

This clonotype was counted many times. The chain is built from TRBV6-5 and TRBJ2-3; D call uncertain. Trimming shortened V by 7 bases and J by 9 bases, and 11 bases separated the two germline ends. The CDR3 sequence is 11 residues long. The germline gives CDR1 MNHEY, CDR2 SVGAGI. This chain's CDR3 is CASKSIGTQYF. Written as DNA, the CDR3 is TGTGCCAGCAAGTCTATTGGAACGCAGTATTTT.

Ten or more counts support this clonotype. The chain employs TRBV5-5 and TRBJ2-5, with 8 positions matching TRBD1. The CDR3 loop spans 17 amino acids. J was trimmed by 2 bases and V by 4 bases; bases with no gene match: 13. Germline CDR1 and CDR2: SGHKS and YYEKEE (reference sequence). CDR3 bases: TGTGCCAGCAGCCCCGGGGTCGGACAGGGTGGTCAAGAGACCCAGTACTTC. This gives the protein CASSPGVGQGGQETQYF. Complete variable domain (other parts from reference TRBV5-5 and TRBJ2-5): DAGVTQSPTHLIKTRGQQVTLRCSPISGHKSVSWYQQVLGQGPQFIFQYYEKEERGRGNFPDRFSARQFPNYSSELNVNALLLGDSALYLCASSPGVGQGGQETQYFGPGTRLLVL.

This clonotype was counted a few times. The V and J genes are TRBV18 and TRBJ1-2; TRBD1 might be the D (5 bases). The V gene lost 5 bases and the J gene lost 8 bases, with 15 bases spanning the gap. This CDR3 has 13 residues. Germline V gives CDR1 KGHSH, CDR2 LQKENI. The CDR3 DNA reads TGTGCCAGCTCAGCAAACGGAGGGGTCGGCTACACCTTC. Encoded protein: CASSANGGVGYTF.

This clonotype was detected ten times or more. CDR3 in DNA: TGTGCCAGCAGCTCCGGCGTCGGGGGCAGGGGGTATGGCTACACCTTC. This gives the protein CASSSGVGGRGYGYTF. The rearrangement links TRBV7-2 to TRBJ1-2; 7 nucleotides align to TRBD1. Germline CDR1 SGHTA, CDR2 FQGNSA. Trimming cost V 4 bases and J 5 bases; bases outside gene matches: 13. The CDR3 loop spans 16 amino acids.

J is TRBJ1-2 and V is TRBV4-3; 10 nucleotides match TRBD1. This CDR3 is 16 amino acids long. The trim removed 1 base at V and 8 bases at J, leaving 10 bases unmatched. Per germline, CDR1 LGHNA and CDR2 YSLEER. This chain's CDR3 is CASSQGSGQGEEGYTF. The CDR3 DNA reads TGCGCCAGCAGCCAAGGATCAGGACAGGGGGAGGAAGGCTACACCTTC.

As regards this clonotype: This could be a read error, since a much larger clone is one nucleotide away. The DNA of the CDR3 is TGTGCCAGCAGCCCTACTTTGGGGACAGGGCCGTTGCATGAGCAGTTCTTC. Translating gives CASSPTLGTGPLHEQFF. This chain joins TRBV7-2 and TRBJ2-1; 9 positions agree with TRBD1. This CDR3 region has 17 residues. The ends lost 5 bases at V and 8 bases at J; junction bases unmatched: 16. Germline V gene data show CDR1 as SGHTA and CDR2 as FQGNSA. Looking up the rest from reference TRBV7-2 and TRBJ2-1 gives the full variable domain: GAGVSQSPSNKVTEKGKDVELRCDPISGHTALYWYRQSLGQGLEFLIYFQGNSAPDKSGLPSDRFSAERTGGSVSTLTIQRTQQEDSAVYLCASSPTLGTGPLHEQFFGPGTRLTVL.

This clonotype was detected many times. CDR3 coding DNA: TGCGCCAGCAGCTTCTCGTCGCATCAAGAGACCCAGTACTTC. Amino acids: CASSFSSHQETQYF. The rearrangement joins TRBV5-1 to TRBJ2-5, with no clear D. This CDR3 is built from 14 residues. Looked up from germline, CDR1 is SGHRS and CDR2 is YFSETQ. Deletions cut 2 bases from V and 2 bases from J, with 10 bases between.

This clonotype was seen many times. This chain uses TRBV9 with TRBJ2-1; 11 nucleotides match TRBD2. Germline trimming cut 4 bases from V and 5 bases from J; bases unmatched to any gene: 5. CDR1 is SGDLS and CDR2 is YYNGEE in the germline V gene. This CDR3 spans 15 amino acids. CDR3 protein: CASSFSGGADNEQFF. In nucleotides, the CDR3 is TGTGCCAGCAGCTTTAGCGGGGGGGCAGACAATGAGCAGTTCTTC.

In its sample, this clonotype was seen a few times. The chain recombines TRBV28 with TRBJ1-2, with TRBD1 as a possible D gene (6 bases). Trimming shortened V by 6 bases and J by 7 bases, and 15 bases separated the two germline ends. Germline assignment: CDR1 MDHEN and CDR2 SYDVKM. The CDR3 is made up of 13 amino acids. The CDR3 spells CASSSGQMVGYTF. CDR3 nucleotides: TGTGCCAGCAGCTCCGGACAGATGGTTGGCTACACCTTC.

The chain links TRBV6-2 or TRBV6-3 to TRBJ1-1; a weak D match, TRBD1 (5 bases). V was shortened by 2 bases and J by 1 base, with 11 bases between the two germline ends. Germline CDR1 MNHEY, CDR2 SVGEGT. The CDR3 consists of 15 residues. CDR3 residues: CASSYRWQGNTEAFF. The CDR3, as DNA: TGTGCCAGCAGTTACAGATGGCAGGGGAACACTGAAGCTTTCTTT.

The rearrangement uses TRBV5-1 and TRBJ2-3, with D possibly TRBD1 on 6 matching bases. Germline CDR1 SGHRS, CDR2 YFSETQ. V lost 4 bases to trimming and J lost 2 bases, with 14 bases between them. The CDR3 spans 15 residues. The CDR3 sequence: CASSPQRTVTDTQYF. The DNA of the CDR3 is TGCGCCAGCAGCCCACAAAGGACAGTCACAGATACGCAGTATTTT.

The chain links TRBV15 to TRBJ2-2, with 10 positions matching TRBD1. The J segment lost 6 bases and the V segment lost 9 bases, leaving 7 bases of the junction unmatched. Germline V gene lookup returns CDR1 LNHNV and CDR2 YYDKDF (reference sequence). The CDR3 loop spans 14 amino acids. CDR3 bases: TGTGCCACTAGACAGGGGGCGTCGGCCGGGGAGCTGTTTTTT. Its protein is CATRQGASAGELFF.

The chain links TRBV7-2 to TRBJ2-2; the match to TRBD1 covers 11 bases. Germline trimming cut 5 bases from V and 8 bases from J; bases unmatched to any gene: 10. Per germline, CDR1 SGHTA and CDR2 FQGNSA. CDR3 length equals 16 residues. CDR3 nucleotide sequence: TGTGCCAGCAGCCTACGGACAGGGGGCCTGCCAGGGGAGCTGTTTTTT. Translating it yields CASSLRTGGLPGELFF. The complete variable domain, with remaining parts taken from reference TRBV7-2 and TRBJ2-2, reads GAGVSQSPSNKVTEKGKDVELRCDPISGHTALYWYRQSLGQGLEFLIYFQGNSAPDKSGLPSDRFSAERTGGSVSTLTIQRTQQEDSAVYLCASSLRTGGLPGELFFGEGSRLTVL.

The chain joins TRBV12-3 or TRBV12-4 to TRBJ2-3; D may be TRBD2 (6 bases). V was shortened by 3 bases and J by 6 bases, with 13 bases between the two germline ends. This CDR3 region has 14 residues. The CDR3 sequence: CASSLVSGGDTQYF. The CDR3 nucleotides are TGTGCCAGCAGTTTGGTTAGCGGTGGCGATACGCAGTATTTT.

The chain recombines TRBV7-2 with TRBJ2-4, with TRBD2 identical over 10 bases. The CDR3 contains 16 residues. J was trimmed by 3 bases and V by 2 bases; bases with no gene match: 4. Germline V CDR1 and CDR2: SGHTA, FQGNSA. Here the CDR3 reads CASSLLAGVGKNIQYF. The CDR3 bases are TGTGCCAGCAGCTTACTAGCGGGGGTAGGCAAAAACATTCAGTACTTC.

A word on this clonotype: A much larger clone lies a single base off, so this may be a read error. This rearrangement joins TRBV12-3 or TRBV12-4 to TRBJ1-1; no firm D call. The CDR3 length is 14 residues. Trimming shortened V by 7 bases and J by 6 bases, and 18 bases separated the two germline ends. Here the CDR3 DNA reads TGTGCCAGCAAAGCTAGTGGGTGGCTCTCTGAAGCTTTCTTT. This codes for CASKASGWLSEAFF.

This clonotype appeared a few times. The J gene is TRBJ1-2, the V gene TRBV6-2 or TRBV6-3; D is unclear. Between the trimmed V and J ends, which lost 6 bases and 3 bases, there was a span of 17 bases. The CDR3 spans 15 residues. Per germline, CDR1 MNHEY and CDR2 SVGEGT. The chain's CDR3 is CASSKLLSADYGYTF. The CDR3 DNA reads as TGTGCCAGCAGCAAACTCCTAAGTGCGGACTATGGCTACACCTTC.

This clonotype was found many times. The chain combines TRBV6-2 or TRBV6-3 with TRBJ2-7, with D unresolved. The CDR3 runs to 14 residues. Between the trimmed V and J ends, which lost 5 bases and 2 bases, there was a span of 13 bases. Germline V CDR1 and CDR2: MNHEY, SVGEGT. CDR3 loop: CASSTTGAPYEQYF. CDR3 DNA sequence: TGTGCCAGCAGTACCACCGGTGCGCCCTACGAGCAGTACTTC.

This clonotype has just a few counts. The chain links TRBV12-3 or TRBV12-4 to TRBJ1-2; D might be TRBD1 (5 bases). The CDR3 runs to 15 residues. Deletions cut 4 bases from V and 5 bases from J, with 17 bases between. CDR3 amino acids: CASSWDRSFPYGYTF. CDR3 nucleotides: TGTGCCAGCAGTTGGGACCGATCCTTTCCTTATGGCTACACCTTC.

The V gene is TRBV12-3 or TRBV12-4, the J gene TRBJ1-1; TRBD1 matches 10 bases. This CDR3 contains 15 residues. V gave up 3 bases and J gave up 1 base; unmatched junction bases: 2. The CDR3 DNA reads TGTGCCAGCAGTTTTGGGGACAGGGGGAACACTGAAGCTTTCTTT. This sequence encodes CASSFGDRGNTEAFF.

This sequence joins TRBV5-1 and TRBJ1-1; D might be TRBD1 (6 bases). The V gene lost 4 bases and the J gene lost 1 base, with 14 bases spanning the gap. The CDR3 totals 15 residues. The V gene's germline CDR1 is SGHRS and CDR2 YFSETQ. CDR3 region: CASSVQGRENTEAFF. Here the CDR3 DNA reads TGCGCCAGCAGCGTACAGGGACGGGAGAACACTGAAGCTTTCTTT.

V is TRBV29-1 and J is TRBJ2-7; D gene unclear. V lost 0 bases, J lost 1 base, and 7 bases lay in between. The CDR3 contains 13 residues. Looked up from germline, CDR1 is SQVTM and CDR2 is ANQGSEA. CDR3 amino acids: CSVEDFPSYEQYF. The CDR3 DNA is TGCAGCGTTGAAGACTTCCCTTCCTACGAGCAGTACTTC.

This chain links TRBV3-1 with TRBJ1-2; D call uncertain. Germline V gene sequence: CDR1 LGHDT, CDR2 YNNKEL (reference sequence). V was pared by 1 base and J by 1 base, with 10 bases between. The length of the CDR3 is 15 residues. CDR3 coding DNA: TGTGCCAGCAGCCAAGGAAACGGGATTAACTATGGCTACACCTTC. This sequence encodes CASSQGNGINYGYTF.

The sample holds many counts of this clonotype. The chain is built from TRBV20-1 and TRBJ1-4; D uncertain. V was clipped by 2 bases and J by 2 bases, with 0 bases between them. Germline V lookup: CDR1 DFQATT, CDR2 SNEGSKA (reference sequence). This CDR3 has 11 residues. CDR3 bases: TGCAGTGCTAGAACTAATGAAAAACTGTTTTTT. Translation gives CSARTNEKLFF.

The chain joins TRBV12-3 or TRBV12-4 to TRBJ2-1; TRBD2 is a possible D gene (5 bases). The CDR3 is made up of 12 amino acids. Trimming took off 6 bases at V and 7 bases at J, with 10 bases between the two ends. The CDR3 spells CASSGVTNEQFF. CDR3 DNA: TGTGCCAGCAGCGGGGTGACGAATGAGCAGTTCTTC.

This clonotype has ten or more counts. This chain uses TRBV5-1 with TRBJ2-1, with 12 bases that match TRBD2. Germline values: CDR1 SGHRS, CDR2 YFSETQ. V was clipped by 3 bases and J by 5 bases; unmatched bases: 3. The CDR3 runs 15 residues. The CDR3 sequence is CASSSGLAGHNEQFF. CDR3 nucleotides: TGCGCCAGCAGCTCCGGACTAGCGGGGCACAATGAGCAGTTCTTC.

For this clonotype: The CDR3 carries no conserved terminal phenylalanine or tryptophan, so it likely arises from a read error. V and J are TRBV20-1 and TRBJ2-1; weak D call: TRBD2 (6 bases). The CDR3 covers 15 residues. CDR1 and CDR2 (germline): DFQATT, SNEGSKA (reference sequence). CDR3 sequence reads: CSAGDRGRSYNEQFS. DNA for the CDR3: TGCAGTGCTGGAGATCGGGGGAGGTCCTACAATGAGCAGTTCTCC.

This clonotype was counted at least ten times. This chain uses TRBV2 with TRBJ2-1, with D possibly TRBD1 on 6 matching bases. The germline V gene has CDR1 SNHLY and CDR2 FYNNEI. The CDR3 has 15 residues. V dropped 2 bases and J dropped 6 bases, with 14 bases sitting between them. DNA for the CDR3: TGTGCCAGCAGTGAAAGGGCAGGGGCAGGCAATGAGCAGTTCTTC. Translating gives CASSERAGAGNEQFF.

The chain combines TRBV3-1 with TRBJ1-2, with 9 bases aligning to TRBD1. J gave up 4 bases and V 4 bases, and 7 bases lay outside the gene matches. The CDR3 is made up of 15 amino acids. The germline CDR1 and CDR2 sequences are LGHDT and YNNKEL (reference sequence). The CDR3 DNA reads TGTGCCAGCAGCCCGCAGACAGGGGGGTCCTATGGCTACACCTTC. As protein: CASSPQTGGSYGYTF.

With respect to this clonotype: Given a much more abundant clone one base away, this may be a read error. CDR3 coding DNA: TGCAGTGGGGGAGACGACTCCTACAATGAGCAGTACTTC. Translating it yields CSGGDDSYNEQYF. V gene TRBV20-1 combines with J gene TRBJ2-1; D possibly corresponds to TRBD2 (5 bases). The last part of the DNA fits TRBJ2-7 better; the J call may be wrong. Per the germline V gene, CDR1 is DFQATT and CDR2 is SNEGSKA (reference sequence). This CDR3 comprises 13 residues.

The V and J genes are TRBV5-1 and TRBJ2-5, with D unresolved. The V end was cut by 4 bases, the J end by 2 bases, with 21 bases between. The CDR3 has 17 residues. The germline CDR1 and CDR2 sequences are SGHRS and YFSETQ. CDR3 region: CASSPWVLPVGQETQYF. In DNA form, the CDR3 reads TGCGCCAGCAGCCCTTGGGTACTCCCGGTGGGACAAGAGACCCAGTACTTC. The full variable domain, completed using reference TRBV5-1 and TRBJ2-5, is KAGVTQTPRYLIKTRGQQVTLSCSPISGHRSVSWYQQTPGQGLQFLFEYFSETQRNKGNFPGRFSGRQFSNSRSEMNVSTLELGDSALYLCASSPWVLPVGQETQYFGPGTRLLVL.

This clonotype was seen a few times. A read error is possible here, since a much larger clone lies one base away. The V gene is TRBV9, the J gene TRBJ1-2, with TRBD1 matching over 9 bases. The V gene's germline CDR1 is SGDLS and CDR2 YYNGEE. This CDR3 has 15 amino acids. The CDR3 region has the DNA TGTGCCGGCAGCGCAAGGACAGGGGCTAACTATGGCTACACCTTC. It encodes CAGSARTGANYGYTF.